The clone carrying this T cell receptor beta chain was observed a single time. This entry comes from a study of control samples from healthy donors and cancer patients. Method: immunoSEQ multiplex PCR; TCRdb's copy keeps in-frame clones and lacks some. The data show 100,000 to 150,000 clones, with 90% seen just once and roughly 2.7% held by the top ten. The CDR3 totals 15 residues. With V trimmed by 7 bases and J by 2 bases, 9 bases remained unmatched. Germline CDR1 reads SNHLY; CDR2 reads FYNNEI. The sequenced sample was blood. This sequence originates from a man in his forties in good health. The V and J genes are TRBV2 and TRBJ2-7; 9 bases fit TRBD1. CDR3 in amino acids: CASIRTGGVPYEQYF. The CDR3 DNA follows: TGTGCCAGCATTCGAACAGGGGGCGTCCCCTACGAGCAGTACTTC. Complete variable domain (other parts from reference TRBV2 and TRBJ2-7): EPEVTQTPSHQVTQMGQEVILRCVPISNHLYFYWYRQILGQKVEFLVSFYNNEISEKSEIFDDQFSVERPDGSNFTLKIRSTKLEDSAMYFCASIRTGGVPYEQYFGPGTRLTVT.